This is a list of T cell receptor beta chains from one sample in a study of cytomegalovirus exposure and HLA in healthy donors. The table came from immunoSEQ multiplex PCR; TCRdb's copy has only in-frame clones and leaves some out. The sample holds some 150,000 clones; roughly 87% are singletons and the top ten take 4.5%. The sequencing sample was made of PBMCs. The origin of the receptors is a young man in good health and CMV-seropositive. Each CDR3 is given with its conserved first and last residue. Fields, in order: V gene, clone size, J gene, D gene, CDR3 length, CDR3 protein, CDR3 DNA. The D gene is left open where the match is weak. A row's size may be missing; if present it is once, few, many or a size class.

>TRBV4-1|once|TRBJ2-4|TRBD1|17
CASSQAGTGIVKNIQYF
TGCGCCAGCAGCCAGGCGGGGACAGGGATCGTCAAAAACATTCAGTACTTC
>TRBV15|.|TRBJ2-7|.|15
CATSRDGQASYEQYF
TGTGCCACCAGCAGAGATGGGCAGGCCTCCTACGAGCAGTACTTC
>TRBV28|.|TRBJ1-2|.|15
CASSSGTGNDYGYTF
TGTGCCAGCAGTTCGGGTACAGGGAACGACTATGGCTACACCTTC
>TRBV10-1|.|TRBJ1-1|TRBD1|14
CASSEDRVNTEAFF
TGCGCCAGCAGTGAGGACAGGGTGAACACTGAAGCTTTCTTT
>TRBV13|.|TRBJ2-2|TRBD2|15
CASSLRLAGTGELFF
TGTGCCAGCAGCCTACGACTAGCGGGGACCGGGGAGCTGTTTTTT
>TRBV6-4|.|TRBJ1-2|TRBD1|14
CASSADREGSGYTF
TGTGCCAGCAGTGCGGACAGGGAGGGGTCTGGCTACACCTTC
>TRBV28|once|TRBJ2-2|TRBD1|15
CASSWDRWETGELFF
TGTGCCAGCAGTTGGGACAGGTGGGAGACCGGGGAGCTGTTTTTT
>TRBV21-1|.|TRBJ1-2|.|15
CASSKASTELHGYTF
TGTGCCAGCAGCAAAGCGAGCACAGAGCTTCATGGCTACACCTTC
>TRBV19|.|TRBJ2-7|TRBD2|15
CASSIGSGATYEQYF
TGTGCCAGTAGTATAGGGAGCGGGGCCACCTACGAGCAGTACTTC
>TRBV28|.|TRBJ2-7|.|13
CASSFYQGYEQYF
TGTGCCAGCAGTTTCTACCAGGGTTACGAGCAGTACTTC
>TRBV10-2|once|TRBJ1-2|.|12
CASSGTGFGYTF
TGCGCCAGCAGTGGAACAGGGTTCGGCTACACCTTC
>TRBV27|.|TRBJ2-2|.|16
CASSLEGLAYTGELFF
TGTGCCAGCAGTTTAGAGGGGCTAGCGTATACCGGGGAGCTGTTTTTT
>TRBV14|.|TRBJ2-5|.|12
CASSQGGETQYF
TGTGCCAGCAGCCAAGGAGGGGAGACCCAGTACTTC
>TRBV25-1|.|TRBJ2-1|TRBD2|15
CASSDPSGSVDEQFF
TGTGCCAGCAGTGATCCGAGCGGGAGTGTTGATGAGCAGTTCTTC
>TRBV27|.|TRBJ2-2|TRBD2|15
CASSPGTSGRGELFF
TGTGCCAGCAGTCCCGGGACTAGCGGGAGAGGGGAGCTGTTTTTT
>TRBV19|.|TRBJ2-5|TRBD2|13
CASSAGDQETQYF
TGTGCCAGTAGCGCGGGAGATCAAGAGACCCAGTACTTC
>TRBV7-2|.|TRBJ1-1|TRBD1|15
CASSSPTGLRTEAFF
TGTGCCAGCAGCTCCCCGACAGGGCTGAGGACTGAAGCTTTCTTT
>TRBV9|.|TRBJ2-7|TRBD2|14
CASSRQGGSYEQYF
TGTGCCAGCAGCCGGCAGGGAGGGTCCTACGAGCAGTACTTC
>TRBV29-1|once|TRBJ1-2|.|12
CSVESGADGYTF
TGCAGCGTTGAATCAGGGGCCGATGGCTACACCTTC
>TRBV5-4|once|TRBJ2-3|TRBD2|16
CASSLGLAGVTDTQYF
TGTGCCAGCAGCCTCGGGCTAGCGGGGGTCACAGATACGCAGTATTTT
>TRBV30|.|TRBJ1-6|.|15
CAWSAVAPYNSPLHF
TGTGCCTGGAGCGCCGTGGCACCTTATAATTCACCCCTCCACTTT
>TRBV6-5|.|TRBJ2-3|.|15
CASSYARHNTDTQYF
TGTGCCAGCAGTTACGCCCGCCACAACACAGATACGCAGTATTTT
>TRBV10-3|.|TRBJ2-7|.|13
CAISLDIRNEQYF
TGTGCCATCAGCCTCGACATTCGCAACGAGCAGTACTTC
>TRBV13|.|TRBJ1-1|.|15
CASSQRGGSWTEAFF
TGTGCCAGCAGCCAGAGGGGGGGATCGTGGACTGAAGCTTTCTTT
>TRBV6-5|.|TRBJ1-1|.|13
CATRGRVWTEAFF
TGTGCCACCAGGGGCAGGGTATGGACTGAAGCTTTCTTT